This T cell receptor beta chain appears in the sequencing data of a study of blood T cell repertoires in COVID-19. The data were produced by immunoSEQ multiplex PCR, yet TCRdb's version contains in-frame clones alone and is incomplete. In the table there are more than 85,000 clones, 65% to 90% of which are singletons. The CDR3 is made up of 16 amino acids. V was pared by 4 bases and J by 6 bases, with 7 bases of the junction left unmatched. Looked up from germline, CDR1 is SGDLS and CDR2 is YYNGEE. The sequence was obtained from a man aged 45-65 years with acute or convalescent COVID-19. This chain connects TRBV9 to TRBJ2-3, with 14 bases fitting TRBD2. Sequencing input: peripheral blood. The CDR3 loop reads CASSKGTSGSGDTQYF. The CDR3 bases are TGTGCCAGCAGCAAAGGGACTAGCGGGAGCGGGGATACGCAGTATTTT.